The T cell receptor beta chain under discussion was sequenced for a study of blood T cell repertoires in COVID-19. Study-wide background: The study drew acute and convalescent COVID-19 samples from the United States, Italy and Spain.

The assay was immunoSEQ multiplex PCR, and TCRdb's table has in-frame clones only and misses some. The repertoire holds roughly 440,000 clones, with 88% as singletons. This TCR came from a woman aged 50 to 60 with COVID-19, enrolled during active disease. The sample taken for sequencing was peripheral blood.

Here the CDR3 reads CASSLEGPGANVLTF. The CDR3 DNA reads as TGTGCCAGCAGCTTAGAGGGGCCTGGGGCCAACGTCCTGACTTTC. This chain uses TRBV7-6 with TRBJ2-6, with D possibly TRBD1 on 5 matching bases. The length of the CDR3 is 15 residues. CDR1 and CDR2 from the germline V gene are SGHVS and FNYEAQ. V lost 1 base and J lost 2, with 6 bases in between. Complete variable domain (other parts from reference TRBV7-6 and TRBJ2-6): GAGVSQSPRYKVTKRGQDVALRCDPISGHVSLYWYRQALGQGPEFLTYFNYEAQQDKSGLPNDRFSAERPEGSISTLTIQRTEQRDSAMYRCASSLEGPGANVLTFGAGSRLTVL.